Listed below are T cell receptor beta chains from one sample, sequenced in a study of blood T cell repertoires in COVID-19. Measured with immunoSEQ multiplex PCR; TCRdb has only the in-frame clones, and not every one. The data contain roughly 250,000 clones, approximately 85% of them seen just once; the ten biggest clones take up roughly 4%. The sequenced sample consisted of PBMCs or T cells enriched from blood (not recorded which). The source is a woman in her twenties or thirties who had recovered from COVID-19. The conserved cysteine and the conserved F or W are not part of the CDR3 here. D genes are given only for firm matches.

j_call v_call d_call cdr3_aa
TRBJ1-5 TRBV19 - ASSIRSSNQPQH
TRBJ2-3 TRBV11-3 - ASSLGQGVDTQY
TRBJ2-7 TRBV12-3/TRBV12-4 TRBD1 ASNTGGQQY
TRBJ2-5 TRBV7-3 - ASSLGIRGGPQETQY
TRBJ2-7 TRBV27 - ASSPLGGRTYEQY
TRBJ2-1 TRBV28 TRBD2 ASSLSYRTSGGGSEQF
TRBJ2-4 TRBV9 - ASSTGEDIQY
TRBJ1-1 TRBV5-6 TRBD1 ASDRGQVKTEAF
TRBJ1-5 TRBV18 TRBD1 ASSPDRGGNQPQH
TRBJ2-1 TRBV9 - ASSVGGWEYNEQF
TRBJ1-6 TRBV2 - ASSGSQGSSPLH
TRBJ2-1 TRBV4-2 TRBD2 ASSQGLLAGYNEQF
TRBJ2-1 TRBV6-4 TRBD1 ASSRQGIDYNEQF
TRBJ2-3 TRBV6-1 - ASSGWGRGGTDTQY
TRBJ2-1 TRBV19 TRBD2 ATRSGKAGGSYNEQF
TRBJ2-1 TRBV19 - ASRPPVVDEQF
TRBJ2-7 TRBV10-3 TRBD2 AISEGRLAGFYEQY
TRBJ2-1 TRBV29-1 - SVVGRFYNEQF
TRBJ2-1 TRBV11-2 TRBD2 ASSLVLAGEWSYNEQF
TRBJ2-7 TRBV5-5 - ASSSRTSPSLPSQQY
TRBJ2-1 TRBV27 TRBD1 ASSTGTGLSEQF
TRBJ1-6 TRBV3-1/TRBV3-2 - ASSQDRIGNSPLH
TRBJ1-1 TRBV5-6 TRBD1 ASSLGDRGAF
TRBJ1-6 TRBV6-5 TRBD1 ASSYSGRGDNSPLH
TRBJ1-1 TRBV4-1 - ASSQAEGVNTEAF
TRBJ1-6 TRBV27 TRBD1 ASSPFVGGGRNSPLH
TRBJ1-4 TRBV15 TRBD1 ATSRAGTGGRWYEKLF
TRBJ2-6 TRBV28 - ASSLRNSGANVLT
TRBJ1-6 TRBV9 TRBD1 ASSVDLGQGDSPLH
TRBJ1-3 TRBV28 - ASSGPTTIY